This TCR beta chain was identified during a study of cytomegalovirus exposure and HLA in healthy donors. Findings of the study overall: Researchers left out some V segments, among them TRBV6-2 and TRBV6-3, as indistinguishable. Common viral pathogens seemed to be connected with several of the most significant clusters, according to a later analysis.

A note on this clone: Its antigen is currently unknown.

The V and J ends lost 3 bases and 0 bases respectively, with 7 bases between them. The CDR3 loop spans 15 amino acids. CDR1 SGHRS and CDR2 YFSETQ come from the germline V gene. Researchers ran the PCR with 60 Vbeta and 13 Jbeta primers. The table came from immunoSEQ multiplex PCR; TCRdb's copy has only in-frame clones and leaves some out. The sample includes approximately 190,000 clones, about 84% of them seen just once. The specimen was PBMCs. This receptor was obtained from a man aged 50-59 years in good health and CMV-seronegative. This chain joins TRBV5-1 and TRBJ1-6, with a weak D call TRBD1 (6 bases). Here the CDR3 reads CASSSDSSYNSPLHF. CDR3 bases: TGCGCCAGCAGCTCGGACAGCTCCTATAATTCACCCCTCCACTTT.